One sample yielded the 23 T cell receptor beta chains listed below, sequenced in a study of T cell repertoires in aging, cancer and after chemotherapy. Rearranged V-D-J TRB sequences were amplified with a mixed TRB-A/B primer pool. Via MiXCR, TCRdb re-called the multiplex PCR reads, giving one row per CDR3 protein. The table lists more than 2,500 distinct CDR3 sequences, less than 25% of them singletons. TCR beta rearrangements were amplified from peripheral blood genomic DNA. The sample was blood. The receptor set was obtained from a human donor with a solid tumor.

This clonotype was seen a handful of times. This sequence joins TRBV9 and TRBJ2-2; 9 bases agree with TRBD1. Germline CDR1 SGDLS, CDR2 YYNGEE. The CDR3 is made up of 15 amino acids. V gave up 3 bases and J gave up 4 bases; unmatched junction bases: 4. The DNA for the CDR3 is TGTGCCAGCAGCGCACTGACAGGGGGCACCGGGGAGCTGTTTTTT. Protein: CASSALTGGTGELFF.

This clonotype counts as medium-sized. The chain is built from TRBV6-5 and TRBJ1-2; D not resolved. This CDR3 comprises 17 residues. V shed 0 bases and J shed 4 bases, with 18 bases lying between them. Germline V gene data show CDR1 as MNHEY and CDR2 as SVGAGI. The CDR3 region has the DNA TGTGCCAGCAGTTACTCGCCCGGGAGAAAAAATGTCTATGGCTACACCTTC. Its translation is CASSYSPGRKNVYGYTF.

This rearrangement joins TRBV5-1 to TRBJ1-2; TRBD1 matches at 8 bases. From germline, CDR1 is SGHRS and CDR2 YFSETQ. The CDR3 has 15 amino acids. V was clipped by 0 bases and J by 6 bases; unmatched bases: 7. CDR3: CASSLGMDRVNGYTF. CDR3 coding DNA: TGCGCCAGCAGCTTGGGGATGGACAGGGTAAATGGCTACACCTTC.

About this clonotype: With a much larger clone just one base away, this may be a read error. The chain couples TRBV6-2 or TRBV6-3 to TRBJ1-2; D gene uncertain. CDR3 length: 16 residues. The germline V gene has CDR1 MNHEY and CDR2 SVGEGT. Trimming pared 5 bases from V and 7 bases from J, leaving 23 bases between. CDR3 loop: CASSRPLAWIQSGYTF. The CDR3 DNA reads TGTGCCAGCAGTCGACCTTTGGCCTGGATACAAAGTGGCTACACCTTC.

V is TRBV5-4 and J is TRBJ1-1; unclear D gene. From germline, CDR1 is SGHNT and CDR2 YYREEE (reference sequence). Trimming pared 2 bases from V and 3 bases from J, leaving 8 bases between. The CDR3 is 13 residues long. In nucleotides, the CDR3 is TGTGCCAGCAGCTTATCCGCTTACACTGAAGCTTTCTTT. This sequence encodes CASSLSAYTEAFF.

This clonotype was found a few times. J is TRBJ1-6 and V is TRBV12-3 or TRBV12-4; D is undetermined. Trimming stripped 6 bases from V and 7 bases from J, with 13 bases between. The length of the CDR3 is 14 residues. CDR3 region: CASRQGPKNSPLHF. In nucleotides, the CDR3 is TGTGCCAGCAGACAAGGACCTAAAAATTCACCCCTCCACTTT.

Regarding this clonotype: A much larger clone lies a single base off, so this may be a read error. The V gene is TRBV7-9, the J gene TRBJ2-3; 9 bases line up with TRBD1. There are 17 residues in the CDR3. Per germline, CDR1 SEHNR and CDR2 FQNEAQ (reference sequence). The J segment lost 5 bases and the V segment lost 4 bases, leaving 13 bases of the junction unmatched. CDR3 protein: CASSSFLTGGTGDTQYF. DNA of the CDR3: TGTGCCAGCAGCTCGTTTTTGACAGGGGGGACGGGAGATACGCAGTATTTT. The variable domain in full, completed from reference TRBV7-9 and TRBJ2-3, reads DTGVSQNPRHKITKRGQNVTFRCDPISEHNRLYWYRQTLGQGPEFLTYFQNEAQLEKSRLLSDRFSAERPKGSFSTLEIQRTEQGDSAMYLCASSSFLTGGTGDTQYFGPGTRLTVL.

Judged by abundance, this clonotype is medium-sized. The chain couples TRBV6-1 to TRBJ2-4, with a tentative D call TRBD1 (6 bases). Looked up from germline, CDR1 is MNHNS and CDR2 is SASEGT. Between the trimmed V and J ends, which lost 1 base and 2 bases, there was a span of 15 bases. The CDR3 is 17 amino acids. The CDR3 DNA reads TGTGCCAGCAGTGAAGAGATGAGGGGGATGTCCAAAAACATTCAGTACTTC. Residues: CASSEEMRGMSKNIQYF.

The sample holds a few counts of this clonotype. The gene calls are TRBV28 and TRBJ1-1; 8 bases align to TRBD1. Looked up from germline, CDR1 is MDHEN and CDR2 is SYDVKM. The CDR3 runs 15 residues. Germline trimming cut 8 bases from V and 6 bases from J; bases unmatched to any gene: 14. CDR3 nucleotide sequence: TGTGCCAGCCGGCGGCAGGGGGCTAGAAGCGCTGAAGCTTTCTTT. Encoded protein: CASRRQGARSAEAFF.

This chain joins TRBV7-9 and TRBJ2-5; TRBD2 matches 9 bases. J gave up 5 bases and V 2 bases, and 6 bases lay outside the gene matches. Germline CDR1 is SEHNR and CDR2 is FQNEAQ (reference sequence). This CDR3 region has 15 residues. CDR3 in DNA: TGTGCCAGCAGCTTAAAAGCGGGGGGAAGGGAGACCCAGTACTTC. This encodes CASSLKAGGRETQYF.

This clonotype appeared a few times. The CDR3 protein is CASSLEASWDNEQFF. CDR3 in DNA: TGTGCCAGCAGCTTGGAGGCTAGTTGGGACAATGAGCAGTTCTTC. The V call is TRBV7-2, the J call TRBJ2-1; weak D call: TRBD2 (5 bases). CDR1 and CDR2 (germline): SGHTA, FQGNSA. The CDR3 runs to 15 residues. The ends were cut back, 3 bases at V and 5 bases at J, with 14 bases in the middle.

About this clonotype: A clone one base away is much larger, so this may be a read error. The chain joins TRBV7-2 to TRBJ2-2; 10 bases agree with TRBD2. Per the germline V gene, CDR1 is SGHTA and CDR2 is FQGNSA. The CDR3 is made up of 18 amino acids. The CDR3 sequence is CASILNAPSGGNTGELFF. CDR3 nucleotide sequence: TGTGCCAGCATCTTAAATGCGCCTAGCGGGGGGAACACCGGGGAGCTGTTTTTT.

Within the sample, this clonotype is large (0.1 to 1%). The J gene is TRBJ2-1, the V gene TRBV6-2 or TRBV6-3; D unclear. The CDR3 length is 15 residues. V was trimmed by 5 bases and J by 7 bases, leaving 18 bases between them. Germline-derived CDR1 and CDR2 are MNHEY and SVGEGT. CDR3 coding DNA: TGTGCCAGCAGTCCTCCCTCCTCGGGCTTAAATGAGCAGTTCTTC. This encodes CASSPPSSGLNEQFF.

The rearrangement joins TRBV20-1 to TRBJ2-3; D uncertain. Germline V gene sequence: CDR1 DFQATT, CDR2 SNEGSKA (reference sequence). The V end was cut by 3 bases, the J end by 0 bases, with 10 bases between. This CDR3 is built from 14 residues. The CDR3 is CSASRTLSTDTQYF. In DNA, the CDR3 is TGCAGTGCTAGTCGGACGTTAAGCACAGATACGCAGTATTTT.

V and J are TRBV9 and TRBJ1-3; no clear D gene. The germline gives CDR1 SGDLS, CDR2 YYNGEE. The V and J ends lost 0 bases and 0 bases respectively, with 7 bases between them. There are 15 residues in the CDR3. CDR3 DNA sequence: TGTGCCAGCAGCGTAGAGCCACTCTCTGGAAACACCATATATTTT. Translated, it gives CASSVEPLSGNTIYF.

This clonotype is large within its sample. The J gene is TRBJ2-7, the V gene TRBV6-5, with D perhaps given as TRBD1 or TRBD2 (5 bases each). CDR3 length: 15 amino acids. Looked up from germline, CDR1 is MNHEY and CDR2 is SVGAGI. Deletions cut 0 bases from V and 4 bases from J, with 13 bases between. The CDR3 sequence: CASSYSGVVRYEQYF. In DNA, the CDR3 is TGTGCCAGCAGTTACTCGGGGGTTGTGAGGTACGAGCAGTACTTC.

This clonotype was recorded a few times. For the CDR3, the DNA is TGTGCCATCCTTCGAGGAACGGGGGAGACCCAGTACTTC. Amino acid sequence: CAILRGTGETQYF. The chain uses TRBV12-3 or TRBV12-4 and TRBJ2-5, with D possibly being TRBD2 (5 bases). Trimming left V 10 bases short and J 5 bases short, with 17 bases between. The CDR3 is 13 amino acids.

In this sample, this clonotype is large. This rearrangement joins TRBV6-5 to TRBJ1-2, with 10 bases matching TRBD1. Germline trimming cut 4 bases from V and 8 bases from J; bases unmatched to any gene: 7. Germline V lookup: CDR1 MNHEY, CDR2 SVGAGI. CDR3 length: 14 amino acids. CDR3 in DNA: TGTGCCAGCAGTTTAACCGGGACAGGGGTCGGCTACACCTTC. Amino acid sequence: CASSLTGTGVGYTF.

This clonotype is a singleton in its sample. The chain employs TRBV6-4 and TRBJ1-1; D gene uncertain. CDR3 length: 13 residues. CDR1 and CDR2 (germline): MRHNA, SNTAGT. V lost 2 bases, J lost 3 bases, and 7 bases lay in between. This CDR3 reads CASSDGVHTEAFF. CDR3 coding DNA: TGTGCCAGCAGTGACGGGGTTCACACTGAAGCTTTCTTT.

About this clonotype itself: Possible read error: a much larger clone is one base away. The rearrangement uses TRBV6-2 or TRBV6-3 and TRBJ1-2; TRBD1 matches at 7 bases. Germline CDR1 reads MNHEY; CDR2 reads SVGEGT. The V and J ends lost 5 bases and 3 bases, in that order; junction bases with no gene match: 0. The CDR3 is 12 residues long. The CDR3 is CASSDRDYGYTF. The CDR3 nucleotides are TGTGCCAGCAGTGACAGGGACTATGGCTACACCTTC.

CDR3 region: CASSTSGGAYNEQFF. CDR3 nucleotide sequence: TGTGCCAGCAGCACCAGCGGGGGGGCCTACAATGAGCAGTTCTTC. The chain links TRBV9 to TRBJ2-1; TRBD2 matches at 10 bases. The CDR3 is made up of 15 amino acids. V lost 4 bases to trimming and J lost 2 bases; unmatched junction nucleotides: 3. Germline-derived CDR1 and CDR2 are SGDLS and YYNGEE. The full variable domain, rest sourced from reference TRBV9 and TRBJ2-1, is DSGVTQTPKHLITATGQRVTLRCSPRSGDLSVYWYQQSLDQGLQFLIQYYNGEERAKGNILERFSAQQFPDLHSELNLSSLELGDSALYFCASSTSGGAYNEQFFGPGTRLTVL.

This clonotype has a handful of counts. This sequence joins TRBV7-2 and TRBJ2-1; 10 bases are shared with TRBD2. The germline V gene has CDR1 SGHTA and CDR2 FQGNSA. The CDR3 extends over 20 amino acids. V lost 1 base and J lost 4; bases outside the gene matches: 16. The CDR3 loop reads CASSLGLAGEIFGPYNEQFF. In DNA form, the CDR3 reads TGTGCCAGCAGCTTAGGGCTAGCGGGGGAAATTTTCGGTCCATACAATGAGCAGTTCTTC. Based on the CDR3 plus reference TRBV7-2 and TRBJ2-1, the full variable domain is GAGVSQSPSNKVTEKGKDVELRCDPISGHTALYWYRQSLGQGLEFLIYFQGNSAPDKSGLPSDRFSAERTGGSVSTLTIQRTQQEDSAVYLCASSLGLAGEIFGPYNEQFFGPGTRLTVL.

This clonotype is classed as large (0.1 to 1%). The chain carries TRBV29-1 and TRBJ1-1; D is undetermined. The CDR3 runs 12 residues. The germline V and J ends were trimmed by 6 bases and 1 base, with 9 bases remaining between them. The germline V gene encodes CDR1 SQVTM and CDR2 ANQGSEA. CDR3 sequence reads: CSVPWGNTEAFF. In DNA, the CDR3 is TGCAGCGTCCCTTGGGGGAACACTGAAGCTTTCTTT. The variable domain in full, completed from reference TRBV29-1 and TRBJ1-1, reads SAVISQKPSRDICQRGTSLTIQCQVDSQVTMMFWYRQQPGQSLTLIATANQGSEATYESGFVIDKFPISRPNLTFSTLTVSNMSPEDSSIYLCSVPWGNTEAFFGQGTRLTVV.